This T cell receptor beta chain stems from a study of beta chain features in type 1 diabetes. Study results and caveats: People with Type 1 diabetes carried modestly yet significantly shorter TCRB CDR3s in all four CD4+ subsets.

This CDR3 has 15 amino acids. The germline V gene encodes CDR1 SNHLY and CDR2 FYNNEI. Trimming removed 1 base at V and 1 base at J, with 8 bases between. Expressed TCRB transcripts got sequenced, as all isolated RNA was reverse transcribed. The repertoire was sequenced with immunoSEQ multiplex PCR; TCRdb's copy has only in-frame clones and lacks some. Of 310,000 or so clones detected, 9.5% to 12% appear once; the ten largest clones hold approximately 0.016%. This clone was counted only a few times. No antigen is known for it. The chain combines TRBV2 with TRBJ2-1, with a weak D call TRBD2 (6 bases). This clonotype was obtained from a woman aged 30 to 39 in good health. The sequenced material came from naive CD4+ T cells from blood. The CDR3 coding sequence is TGTGCCAGCAGTGAAGAGCGGGCATCCTACAATGAGCAGTTCTTC. This encodes CASSEERASYNEQFF.